These 13 T cell receptor beta chains were all obtained from the same sample, sequenced in a study of blood T cell repertoires in COVID-19. Assay: immunoSEQ multiplex PCR; the TCRdb copy retains only in-frame clones and omits some. The table shows 68,000 or so clones, with roughly 91% occurring only once. Sequenced input: peripheral blood. The receptors originated from a man aged 50-60 years with active COVID-19.

This clone was detected only once. The chain is built from TRBV7-2 and TRBJ1-2; unclear D gene. The CDR3 length is 16 residues. V lost 0 bases, J lost 4 bases, and 15 bases lay in between. Germline V gives CDR1 SGHTA, CDR2 FQGNSA. The CDR3 reads CASSLALAGSGYGYTF. CDR3 coding DNA: TGTGCCAGCAGCTTAGCGCTCGCAGGCTCTGGCTATGGCTACACCTTC.

This clone was recorded only once. CDR3 in DNA: TGTGCTAGTGGTTTGGCCCCACCGGGACAGGGCTCCTACGAGCAGTACTTC. Translation gives CASGLAPPGQGSYEQYF. The rearrangement joins TRBV12-5 to TRBJ2-7; 9 bases fit TRBD1. Trimming took 1 base from V and 0 from J; bases not matched to a gene: 7. Germline V gives CDR1 LGHNT, CDR2 FRNRAP. The CDR3 totals 17 residues.

V and J are TRBV30 and TRBJ1-4; D unclear. CDR1 GTSNPN and CDR2 SVGIG come from the germline V gene (reference sequence). This CDR3 contains 14 residues. V lost 5 bases and J 0 bases, leaving 10 bases between the germline ends. The CDR3 spells CAWQTAATNEKLFF. CDR3 coding DNA: TGTGCCTGGCAAACAGCTGCAACTAATGAAAAACTGTTTTTT.

The chain couples TRBV18 to TRBJ1-5; D may be TRBD1 (5 bases). CDR1 is KGHSH, CDR2 LQKENI, per germline. This CDR3 has 14 residues. Trimming shortened V by 0 bases and J by 9 bases, and 12 bases separated the two germline ends. For the CDR3, the DNA is TGTGCCAGCTCACCACCTGGAGGGGAGAGGCCCCAGCATTTT. It codes for CASSPPGGERPQHF.

The genes are TRBV7-9 and TRBJ2-2, with 8 bases lining up with TRBD1. The CDR3 is made up of 16 amino acids. Germline CDR1 is SEHNR and CDR2 is FQNEAQ (reference sequence). V lost 5 bases, J lost 0 bases, and 5 bases stayed unmatched. The CDR3 protein is CASSLTGGANTGELFF. In DNA, the CDR3 is TGTGCCAGCAGCCTTACAGGGGGTGCGAACACCGGGGAGCTGTTTTTT. The full variable domain, with the rest looked up from reference TRBV7-9 and TRBJ2-2, is DTGVSQNPRHKITKRGQNVTFRCDPISEHNRLYWYRQTLGQGPEFLTYFQNEAQLEKSRLLSDRFSAERPKGSFSTLEIQRTEQGDSAMYLCASSLTGGANTGELFFGEGSRLTVL.

The chain has TRBV27 and TRBJ2-7; 10 positions agree with TRBD1. V lost 4 bases to trimming and J lost 3 bases; unmatched junction nucleotides: 9. The CDR3 extends over 16 amino acids. Germline CDR1 reads MNHEY; CDR2 reads SMNVEV (reference sequence). The CDR3 nucleotides read TGTGCCAGCAGTTCACTCAGACAGGGGGCAAACTACGAGCAGTACTTC. Translating it yields CASSSLRQGANYEQYF.

The V and J genes are TRBV25-1 and TRBJ2-7; 8 bases line up with TRBD1. Germline-derived CDR1 and CDR2 are MGHDK and SYGVNS. The trim removed 8 bases at V and 7 bases at J, leaving 13 bases unmatched. The CDR3 totals 14 residues. The CDR3 region has the DNA TGTGCCAGCTCCCCGGCAGGGGGCTTGAGGGAGCAGTACTTC. It encodes CASSPAGGLREQYF.

The V and J genes are TRBV6-2 or TRBV6-3 and TRBJ1-2, with TRBD1 matching over 8 bases. CDR1 MNHEY and CDR2 SVGEGT come from the germline V gene. V trimming: 4 bases; J trimming: 2 bases; junction bases outside the gene matches: 3. This CDR3 has 14 amino acids. Here the CDR3 reads CASSWTGTNYGYTF. The DNA for the CDR3 is TGTGCCAGCAGTTGGACAGGGACGAACTATGGCTACACCTTC.

The CDR3 region has the DNA TGTGCCAGCAGCCAAGTCTCCGCCGGGGAGCTGTTTTTT. This translates into CASSQVSAGELFF. The chain couples TRBV4-2 to TRBJ2-2; D remains unclear. The CDR3 is made up of 13 amino acids. CDR1 and CDR2 (germline): LGHNA, YNFKEQ. V dropped 1 base and J dropped 6 bases, with 6 bases sitting between them.

V usage is TRBV18 and J usage is TRBJ2-1; perhaps TRBD2 as D (5 bases). This CDR3 has 16 residues. Germline V gene lookup returns CDR1 KGHSH and CDR2 LQKENI. Deletions cut 0 bases from V and 2 bases from J, with 11 bases between. The DNA of the CDR3 is TGTGCCAGCTCACCACCCGTGAGGGTAACCTACAATGAGCAGTTCTTC. Translated: CASSPPVRVTYNEQFF.

This chain uses TRBV28 with TRBJ1-1; D is unclear. In germline, CDR1 is MDHEN, CDR2 SYDVKM. The CDR3 is 14 amino acids. As DNA, the CDR3 is TGTGCTGCTACCCCCCCGGGTTCCTATACTGAAGCTTTCTTT. As protein: CAATPPGSYTEAFF.

The rearrangement joins TRBV6-5 to TRBJ2-6, with 8 bases that match TRBD1. The CDR3 is 15 amino acids. Germline V gene lookup returns CDR1 MNHEY and CDR2 SVGAGI. J lost 8 bases, V lost 2 bases, and 5 bases had no gene match. The CDR3 DNA sequence: TGTGCCAGCAGTTACCGGACAGGGAGGTCCAACGTCCTGACTTTC. It is translated as CASSYRTGRSNVLTF.

The chain recombines TRBV27 with TRBJ2-7; 7 positions match TRBD1. The V gene's germline CDR1 is MNHEY and CDR2 SMNVEV (reference sequence). J gave up 2 bases and V 7 bases, and 8 bases lay outside the gene matches. This CDR3 region has 14 residues. CDR3 sequence reads: CASTPGGPTYEQYF. CDR3 sequence (DNA): TGTGCCAGCACCCCAGGGGGTCCTACCTACGAGCAGTACTTC.